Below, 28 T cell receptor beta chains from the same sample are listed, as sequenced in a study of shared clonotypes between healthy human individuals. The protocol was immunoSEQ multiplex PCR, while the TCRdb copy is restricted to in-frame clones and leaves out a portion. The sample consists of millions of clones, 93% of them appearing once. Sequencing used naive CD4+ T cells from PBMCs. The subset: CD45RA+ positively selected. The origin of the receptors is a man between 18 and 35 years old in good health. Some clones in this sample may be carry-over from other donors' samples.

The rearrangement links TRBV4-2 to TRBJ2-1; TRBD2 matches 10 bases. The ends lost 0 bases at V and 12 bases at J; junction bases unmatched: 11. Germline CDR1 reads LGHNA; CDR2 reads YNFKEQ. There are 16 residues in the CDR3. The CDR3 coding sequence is TGTGCCAGCAGCCAAGAAACTAGCGGGAAGAGTTCGGGGCAGTTCTTC. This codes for CASSQETSGKSSGQFF.

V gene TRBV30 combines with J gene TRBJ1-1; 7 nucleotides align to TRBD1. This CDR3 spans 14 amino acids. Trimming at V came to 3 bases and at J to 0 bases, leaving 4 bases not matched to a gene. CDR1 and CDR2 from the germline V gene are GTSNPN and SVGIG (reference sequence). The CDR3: CAWSAGGLNTEAFF. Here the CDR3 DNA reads TGTGCCTGGAGCGCAGGGGGGTTGAACACTGAAGCTTTCTTT.

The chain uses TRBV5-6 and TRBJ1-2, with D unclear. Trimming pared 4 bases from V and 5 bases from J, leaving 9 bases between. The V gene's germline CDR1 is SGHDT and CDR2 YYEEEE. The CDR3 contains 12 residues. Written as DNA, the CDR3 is TGTGCCAGCAGCCGAAACTTGTATGGCTACACCTTC. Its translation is CASSRNLYGYTF.

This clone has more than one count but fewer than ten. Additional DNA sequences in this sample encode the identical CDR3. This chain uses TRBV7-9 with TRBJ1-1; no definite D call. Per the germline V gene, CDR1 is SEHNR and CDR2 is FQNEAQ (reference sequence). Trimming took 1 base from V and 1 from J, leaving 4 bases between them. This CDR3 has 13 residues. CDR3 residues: CASSLGENTEAFF. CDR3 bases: TGTGCCAGCAGCTTAGGAGAGAACACTGAAGCTTTCTTT.

The CDR3 nucleotides read TGCAGCGTTAAGATTGACAGGGGCTGGAACACTGAAGCTTTCTTT. This gives the protein CSVKIDRGWNTEAFF. The chain joins TRBV29-1 to TRBJ1-1; 8 bases are shared with TRBD1. The ends lost 5 bases at V and 1 base at J; junction bases unmatched: 9. The CDR3 extends over 15 amino acids. The germline CDR1 and CDR2 sequences are SQVTM and ANQGSEA.

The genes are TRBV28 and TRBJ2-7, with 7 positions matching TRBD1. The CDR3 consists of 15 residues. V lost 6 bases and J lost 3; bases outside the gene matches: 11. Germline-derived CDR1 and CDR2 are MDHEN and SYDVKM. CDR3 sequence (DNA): TGTGCCAGCAGCCTCAACAGGGGAGACCGCTACGAGCAGTACTTC. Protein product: CASSLNRGDRYEQYF.

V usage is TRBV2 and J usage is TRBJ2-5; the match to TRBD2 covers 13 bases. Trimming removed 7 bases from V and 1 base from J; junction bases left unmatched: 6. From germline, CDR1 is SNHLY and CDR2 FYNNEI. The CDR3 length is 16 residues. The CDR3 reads CASNYGTSGTQETQYF. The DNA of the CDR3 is TGTGCCAGCAACTACGGGACTAGCGGGACCCAAGAGACCCAGTACTTC.

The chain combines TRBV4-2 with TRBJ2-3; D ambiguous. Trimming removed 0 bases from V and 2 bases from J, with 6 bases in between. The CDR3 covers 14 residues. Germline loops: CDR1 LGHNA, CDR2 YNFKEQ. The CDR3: CASSQDQLTDTQYF. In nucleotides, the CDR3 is TGTGCCAGCAGCCAAGACCAGCTCACAGATACGCAGTATTTT.

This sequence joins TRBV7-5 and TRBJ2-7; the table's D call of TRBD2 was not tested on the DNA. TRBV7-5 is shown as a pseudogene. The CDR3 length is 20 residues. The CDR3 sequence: CVRSYSSLAGVPHGSYEQYF. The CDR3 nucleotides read TGTGTCAGAAGCTATAGTAGTCTAGCGGGGGTCCCCCACGGATCGTACGAGCAGTACTTC.

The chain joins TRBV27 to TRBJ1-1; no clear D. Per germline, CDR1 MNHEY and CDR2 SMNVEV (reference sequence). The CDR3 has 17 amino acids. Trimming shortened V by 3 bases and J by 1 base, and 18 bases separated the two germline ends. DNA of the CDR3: TGTGCCAGCAGTTTCTTGTTTTCTGGGGAGAAGAACACTGAAGCTTTCTTT. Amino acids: CASSFLFSGEKNTEAFF.

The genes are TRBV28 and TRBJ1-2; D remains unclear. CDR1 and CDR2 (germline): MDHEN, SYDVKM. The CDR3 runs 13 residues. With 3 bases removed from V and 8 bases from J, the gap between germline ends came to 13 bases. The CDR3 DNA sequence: TGTGCCAGCAGTTTCCCGAGCGGTAAGGGCTACACCTTC. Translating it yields CASSFPSGKGYTF.

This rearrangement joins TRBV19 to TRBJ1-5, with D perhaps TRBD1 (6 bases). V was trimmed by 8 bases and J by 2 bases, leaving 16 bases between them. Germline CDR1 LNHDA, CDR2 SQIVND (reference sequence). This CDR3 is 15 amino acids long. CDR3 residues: CASQGQSAGNQPQHF. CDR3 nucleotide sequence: TGTGCCAGTCAAGGACAGTCTGCCGGCAATCAGCCCCAGCATTTT.

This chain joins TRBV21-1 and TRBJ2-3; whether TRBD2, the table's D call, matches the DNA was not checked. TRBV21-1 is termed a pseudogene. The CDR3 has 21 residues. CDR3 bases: TGTGCCAGCAGCAAACTCAGTCCCGCGGGAGGAGCGGGAGATCGGGGAGATACGCAGTATTTT. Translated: CASSKLSPAGGAGDRGDTQYF.

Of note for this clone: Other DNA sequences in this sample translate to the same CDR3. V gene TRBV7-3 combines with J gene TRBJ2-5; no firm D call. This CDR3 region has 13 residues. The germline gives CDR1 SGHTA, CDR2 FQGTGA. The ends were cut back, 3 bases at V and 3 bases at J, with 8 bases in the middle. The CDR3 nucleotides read TGTGCCAGCAGCTTCGGCAGAGAAGAGACCCAGTACTTC. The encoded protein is CASSFGREETQYF.

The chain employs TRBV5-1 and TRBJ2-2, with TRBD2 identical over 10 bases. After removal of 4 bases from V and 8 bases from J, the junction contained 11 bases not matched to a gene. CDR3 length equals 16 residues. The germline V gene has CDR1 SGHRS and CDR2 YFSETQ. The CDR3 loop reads CASSPGLAGAEGELFF. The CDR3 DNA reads TGCGCCAGCAGCCCGGGGCTAGCGGGAGCCGAAGGGGAGCTGTTTTTT.

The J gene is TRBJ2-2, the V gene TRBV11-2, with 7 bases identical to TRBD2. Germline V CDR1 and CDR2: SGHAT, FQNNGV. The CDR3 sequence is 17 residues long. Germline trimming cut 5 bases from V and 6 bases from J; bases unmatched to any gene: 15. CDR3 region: CASSPSRASGGSGELFF. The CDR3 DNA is TGTGCCAGCAGCCCATCCAGGGCTAGCGGCGGATCCGGGGAGCTGTTTTTT.

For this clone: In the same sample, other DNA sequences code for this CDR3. CDR3 sequence reads: CATSRGGLGYEQYF. In DNA, the CDR3 is TGTGCCACCAGCAGAGGGGGTCTGGGCTACGAGCAGTACTTC. This rearrangement joins TRBV15 to TRBJ2-7, with D unclear. The CDR3 covers 14 residues. V gave up 1 base and J gave up 3 bases, with 10 bases separating them. Germline-derived CDR1 and CDR2 are LNHNV and YYDKDF (reference sequence). The full variable domain, in which reference TRBV15 and TRBJ2-7 provide the parts outside the CDR3, is DAMVIQNPRYQVTQFGKPVTLSCSQTLNHNVMYWYQQKSSQAPKLLFHYYDKDFNNEADTPDNFQSRRPNTSFCFLDIRSPGLGDTAMYLCATSRGGLGYEQYFGPGTRLTVT.

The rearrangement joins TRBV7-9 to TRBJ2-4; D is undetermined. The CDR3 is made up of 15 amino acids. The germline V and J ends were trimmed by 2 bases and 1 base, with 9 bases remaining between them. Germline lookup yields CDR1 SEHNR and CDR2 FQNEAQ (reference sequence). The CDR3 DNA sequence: TGTGCCAGCAGCTTACCATTACTGGCCAAAAACATTCAGTACTTC. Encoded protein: CASSLPLLAKNIQYF.

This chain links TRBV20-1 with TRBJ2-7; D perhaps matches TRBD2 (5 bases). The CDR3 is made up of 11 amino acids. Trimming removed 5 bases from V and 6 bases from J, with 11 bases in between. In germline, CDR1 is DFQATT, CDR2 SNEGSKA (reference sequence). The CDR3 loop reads CSAGSPSEQYF. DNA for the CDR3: TGCAGTGCTGGGAGCCCCTCCGAGCAGTACTTC.

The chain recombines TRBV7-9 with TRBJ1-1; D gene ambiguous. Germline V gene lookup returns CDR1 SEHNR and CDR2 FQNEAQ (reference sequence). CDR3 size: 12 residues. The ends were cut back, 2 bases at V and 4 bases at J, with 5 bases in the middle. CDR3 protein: CASSLTPTEAFF. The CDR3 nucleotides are TGTGCCAGCAGCTTAACCCCCACTGAAGCTTTCTTT.

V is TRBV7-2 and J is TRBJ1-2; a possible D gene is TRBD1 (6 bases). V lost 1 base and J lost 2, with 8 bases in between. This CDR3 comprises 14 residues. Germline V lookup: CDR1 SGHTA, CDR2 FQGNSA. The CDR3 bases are TGTGCCAGCAGCTTAGGGGACATCAACTATGGCTACACCTTC. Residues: CASSLGDINYGYTF.

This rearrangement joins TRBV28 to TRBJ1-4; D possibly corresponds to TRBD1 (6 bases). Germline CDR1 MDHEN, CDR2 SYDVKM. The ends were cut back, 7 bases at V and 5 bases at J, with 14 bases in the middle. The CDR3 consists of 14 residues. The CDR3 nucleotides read TGTGCCAGCAAAGGGGGGTGGTTGAATGAAAAACTGTTTTTT. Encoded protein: CASKGGWLNEKLFF. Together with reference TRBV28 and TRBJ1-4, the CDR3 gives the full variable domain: DVKVTQSSRYLVKRTGEKVFLECVQDMDHENMFWYRQDPGLGLRLIYFSYDVKMKEKGDIPEGYSVSREKKERFSLILESASTNQTSMYLCASKGGWLNEKLFFGSGTQLSVL.

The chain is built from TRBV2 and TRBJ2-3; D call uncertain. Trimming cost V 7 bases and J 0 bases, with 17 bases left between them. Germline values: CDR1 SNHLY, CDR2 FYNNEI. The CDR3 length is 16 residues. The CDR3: CASTLSRLASTDTQYF. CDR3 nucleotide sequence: TGTGCCAGCACCCTGAGCCGACTGGCTAGCACAGATACGCAGTATTTT.

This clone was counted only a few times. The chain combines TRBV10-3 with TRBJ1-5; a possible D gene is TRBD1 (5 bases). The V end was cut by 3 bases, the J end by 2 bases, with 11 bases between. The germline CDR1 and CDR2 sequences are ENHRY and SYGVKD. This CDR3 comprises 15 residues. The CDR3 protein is CAISDQGNGNQPQHF. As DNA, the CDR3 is TGTGCCATCAGTGACCAGGGTAACGGCAATCAGCCCCAGCATTTT.

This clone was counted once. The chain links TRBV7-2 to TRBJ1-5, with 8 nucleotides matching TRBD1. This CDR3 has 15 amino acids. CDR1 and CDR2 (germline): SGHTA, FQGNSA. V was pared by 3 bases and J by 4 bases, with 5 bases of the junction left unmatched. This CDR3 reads CASSFVGQVNQPQHF. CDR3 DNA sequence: TGTGCCAGCAGCTTTGTGGGACAGGTGAATCAGCCCCAGCATTTT.

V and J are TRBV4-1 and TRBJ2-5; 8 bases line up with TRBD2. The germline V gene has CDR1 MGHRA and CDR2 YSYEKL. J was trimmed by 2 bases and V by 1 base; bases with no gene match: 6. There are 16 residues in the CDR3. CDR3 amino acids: CASSQVRGRSQETQYF. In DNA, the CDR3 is TGCGCCAGCAGCCAAGTTCGCGGGAGGTCACAAGAGACCCAGTACTTC.

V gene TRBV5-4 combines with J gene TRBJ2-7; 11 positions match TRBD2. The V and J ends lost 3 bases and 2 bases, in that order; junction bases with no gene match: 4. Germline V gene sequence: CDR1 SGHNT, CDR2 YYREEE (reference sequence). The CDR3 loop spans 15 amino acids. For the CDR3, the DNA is TGTGCCAGCAGCTACTTAGCGGGAGGGACCTACGAGCAGTACTTC. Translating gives CASSYLAGGTYEQYF.

This CDR3 reads CASGDGTNYGYTF. The DNA for the CDR3 is TGTGCCAGCGGGGACGGAACTAACTATGGCTACACCTTC. V and J are TRBV28 and TRBJ1-2; D possibly corresponds to TRBD1 (5 bases). V lost 8 bases, J lost 0 bases, and 10 bases lay in between. The CDR3 has 13 amino acids. Germline V gives CDR1 MDHEN, CDR2 SYDVKM.